The 11 T cell receptor beta chains below were found in one sample sequenced in a study of shared clonotypes between healthy human individuals. Data came from immunoSEQ multiplex PCR; TCRdb stores just in-frame clones and leaves some out. The table records 1,400,000 or so clones, just under 99% of them present only once. The material sequenced was naive CD4+ T cells sorted from blood. Subset denoted: CD45RA+ positively selected. These receptors were taken from a man aged 30 to 45 in good health.

The chain employs TRBV15 and TRBJ2-5; a weak D match, TRBD2 (5 bases). Germline assignment: CDR1 LNHNV and CDR2 YYDKDF (reference sequence). V lost 9 bases, J lost 0 bases, and 11 bases lay in between. The CDR3 contains 13 residues. This CDR3 is CATAGGYQETQYF. CDR3 in DNA: TGTGCCACTGCGGGCGGTTACCAAGAGACCCAGTACTTC.

The V gene is TRBV5-6, the J gene TRBJ2-6; possible D gene TRBD1, 6 bases. Germline V lookup: CDR1 SGHDT, CDR2 YYEEEE. V was shortened by 2 bases and J by 0 bases, with 12 bases between the two germline ends. This CDR3 spans 17 amino acids. CDR3 sequence: CASSFTGSFSGANVLTF. The CDR3 nucleotides read TGTGCCAGCAGCTTTACAGGGAGCTTCTCTGGGGCCAACGTCCTGACTTTC. Drawing the rest from reference TRBV5-6 and TRBJ2-6, the complete variable domain is DAGVTQSPTHLIKTRGQQVTLRCSPKSGHDTVSWYQQALGQGPQFIFQYYEEEERQRGNFPDRFSGHQFPNYSSELNVNALLLGDSALYLCASSFTGSFSGANVLTFGAGSRLTVL.

The V gene is TRBV7-9, the J gene TRBJ2-3; 8 bases agree with TRBD2. Germline CDR1 is SEHNR and CDR2 is FQNEAQ (reference sequence). V trimming: 4 bases; J trimming: 3 bases; junction bases outside the gene matches: 9. This CDR3 region has 16 residues. CDR3 amino acids: CASSSQVSGSTDTQYF. The CDR3 DNA is TGTGCCAGCAGCTCACAAGTGAGCGGGAGTACAGATACGCAGTATTTT.

The chain is built from TRBV27 and TRBJ2-2; 11 bases align to TRBD2. Germline assignment: CDR1 MNHEY and CDR2 SMNVEV (reference sequence). The length of the CDR3 is 18 residues. Trimming took 5 bases from V and 8 from J; bases not matched to a gene: 16. CDR3 DNA sequence: TGTGCCAGCAGTACCCAGACTAGCGGGGCCCTATTCTCGGGGGAGCTGTTTTTT. It encodes CASSTQTSGALFSGELFF.

The chain couples TRBV28 to TRBJ2-3; either TRBD1 or TRBD2 may fit D (5 bases each). Per the germline V gene, CDR1 is MDHEN and CDR2 is SYDVKM. V shed 6 bases and J shed 2 bases, with 12 bases lying between them. The CDR3 consists of 14 residues. CDR3 in amino acids: CASRAQGDTDTQYF. In DNA, the CDR3 is TGTGCCAGCAGAGCTCAGGGAGACACAGATACGCAGTATTTT.

This sequence joins TRBV5-4 and TRBJ2-7; D uncertain. The germline V gene encodes CDR1 SGHNT and CDR2 YYREEE (reference sequence). The CDR3 has 14 residues. The V end lost 0 bases, the J end lost 2 bases, and 9 bases lay between the germline ends. DNA for the CDR3: TGTGCCAGCAGCTTGGCAAAGGGCACCTACGAGCAGTACTTC. Its protein product is CASSLAKGTYEQYF.

The gene calls are TRBV7-2 and TRBJ1-4; 7 nucleotides agree with TRBD1. CDR1 is SGHTA and CDR2 is FQGNSA in the germline V gene. This CDR3 spans 16 amino acids. The V and J ends lost 1 base and 3 bases, in that order; junction bases with no gene match: 5. The CDR3 DNA reads TGTGCCAGCAGCTTAGTGGCCAGGGGGGCTAATGAAAAACTGTTTTTT. This sequence encodes CASSLVARGANEKLFF.

This sequence joins TRBV28 and TRBJ1-1, with 8 nucleotides matching TRBD1. CDR3 length equals 14 residues. V shed 6 bases and J 4 bases; nucleotides not matched to a gene: 7. Germline V gives CDR1 MDHEN, CDR2 SYDVKM. The CDR3 bases are TGTGCCAGCAGACAGGGGGGTACGGGCACTGAAGCTTTCTTT. The encoded protein is CASRQGGTGTEAFF.

This rearrangement joins TRBV11-2 to TRBJ2-1; D unresolved. This CDR3 comprises 12 residues. V was shortened by 4 bases and J by 8 bases, with 9 bases between the two germline ends. Germline CDR1 reads SGHAT; CDR2 reads FQNNGV. The CDR3 reads CASSYLSYEQFF. The DNA of the CDR3 is TGTGCCAGCAGCTACCTCAGCTATGAGCAGTTCTTC.

The chain couples TRBV5-5 to TRBJ2-2, with 8 nucleotides matching TRBD2. This CDR3 has 16 residues. CDR1 is SGHKS, CDR2 YYEKEE, per germline (reference sequence). V lost 4 bases, J lost 4 bases, and 9 bases stayed unmatched. CDR3 sequence (DNA): TGTGCCAGCAGCATATTAGCGGGAACAAGCACCGGGGAGCTGTTTTTT. The encoded protein is CASSILAGTSTGELFF.

The chain couples TRBV27 to TRBJ2-7; D is ambiguous. The germline V gene has CDR1 MNHEY and CDR2 SMNVEV (reference sequence). CDR3 length: 12 residues. Trimming pared 6 bases from V and 2 bases from J, leaving 8 bases between. CDR3 in DNA: TGTGCCAGCAGGCTGAACCCCTACGAGCAGTACTTC. This translates into CASRLNPYEQYF.